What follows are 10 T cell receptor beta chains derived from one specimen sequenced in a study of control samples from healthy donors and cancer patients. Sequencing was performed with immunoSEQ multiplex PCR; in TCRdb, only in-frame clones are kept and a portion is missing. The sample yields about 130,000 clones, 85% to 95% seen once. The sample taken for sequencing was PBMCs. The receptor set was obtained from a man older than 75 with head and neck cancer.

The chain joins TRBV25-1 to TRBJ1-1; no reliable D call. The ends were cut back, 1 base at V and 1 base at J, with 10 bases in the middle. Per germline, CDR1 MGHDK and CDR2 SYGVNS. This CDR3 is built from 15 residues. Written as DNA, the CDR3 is TGTGCCAGCAGTGAATTGGGCGGAAAGAACACTGAAGCTTTCTTT. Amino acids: CASSELGGKNTEAFF.

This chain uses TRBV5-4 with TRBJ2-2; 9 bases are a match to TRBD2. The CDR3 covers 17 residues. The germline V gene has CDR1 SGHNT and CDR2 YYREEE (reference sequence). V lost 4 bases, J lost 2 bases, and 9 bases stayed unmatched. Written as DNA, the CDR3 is TGTGCCAGCAGCCGGGGGGTAGCGGGGGAAAACACCGGGGAGCTGTTTTTT. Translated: CASSRGVAGENTGELFF. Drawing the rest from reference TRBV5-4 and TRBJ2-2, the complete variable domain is ETGVTQSPTHLIKTRGQQVTLRCSSQSGHNTVSWYQQALGQGPQFIFQYYREEENGRGNFPPRFSGLQFPNYSSELNVNALELDDSALYLCASSRGVAGENTGELFFGEGSRLTVL.

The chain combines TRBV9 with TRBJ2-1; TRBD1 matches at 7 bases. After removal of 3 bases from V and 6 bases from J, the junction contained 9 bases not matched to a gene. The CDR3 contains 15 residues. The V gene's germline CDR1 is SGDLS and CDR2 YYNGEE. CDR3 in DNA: TGTGCCAGCAGCGGACGGGGTGCAGGGGGCAATGAGCAGTTCTTC. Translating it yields CASSGRGAGGNEQFF.

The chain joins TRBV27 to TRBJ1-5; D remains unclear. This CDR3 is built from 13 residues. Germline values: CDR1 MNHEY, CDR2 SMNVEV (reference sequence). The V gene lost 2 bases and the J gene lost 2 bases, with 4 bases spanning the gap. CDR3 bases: TGTGCCAGCAGTTTAGTTGGCAATCAGCCCCAGCATTTT. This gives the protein CASSLVGNQPQHF.

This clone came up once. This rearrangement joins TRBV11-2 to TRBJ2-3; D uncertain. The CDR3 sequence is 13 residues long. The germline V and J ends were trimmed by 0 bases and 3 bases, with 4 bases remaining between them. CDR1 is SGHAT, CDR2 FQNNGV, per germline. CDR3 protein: CASSLERTDTQYF. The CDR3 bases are TGTGCCAGCAGCTTAGAACGAACAGATACGCAGTATTTT.

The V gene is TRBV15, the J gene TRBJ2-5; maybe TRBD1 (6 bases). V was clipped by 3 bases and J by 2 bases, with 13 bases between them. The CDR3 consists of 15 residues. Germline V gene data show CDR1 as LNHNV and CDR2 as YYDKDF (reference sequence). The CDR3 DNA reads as TGTGCCACCAGCAGGTCGACAGGACCTCAAGAGACCCAGTACTTC. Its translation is CATSRSTGPQETQYF. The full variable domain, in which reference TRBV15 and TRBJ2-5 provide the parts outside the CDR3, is DAMVIQNPRYQVTQFGKPVTLSCSQTLNHNVMYWYQQKSSQAPKLLFHYYDKDFNNEADTPDNFQSRRPNTSFCFLDIRSPGLGDTAMYLCATSRSTGPQETQYFGPGTRLLVL.

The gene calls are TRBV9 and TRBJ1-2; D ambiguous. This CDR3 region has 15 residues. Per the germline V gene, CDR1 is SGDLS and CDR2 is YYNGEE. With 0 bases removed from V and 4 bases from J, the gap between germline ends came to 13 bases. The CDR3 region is CASSVDNSAVYGYTF. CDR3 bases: TGTGCCAGCAGCGTAGATAACAGCGCGGTCTATGGCTACACCTTC.

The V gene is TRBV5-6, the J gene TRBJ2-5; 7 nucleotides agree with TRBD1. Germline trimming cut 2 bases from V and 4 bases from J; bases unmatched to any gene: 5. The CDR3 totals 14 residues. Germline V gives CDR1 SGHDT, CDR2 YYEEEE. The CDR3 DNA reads TGTGCCAGCAGCTTAGCTTGGGACAGAGAGACCCAGTACTTC. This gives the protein CASSLAWDRETQYF.

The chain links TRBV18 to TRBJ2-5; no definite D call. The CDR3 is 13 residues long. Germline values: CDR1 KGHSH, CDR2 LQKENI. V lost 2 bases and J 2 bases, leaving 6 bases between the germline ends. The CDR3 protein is CASSPRQQETQYF. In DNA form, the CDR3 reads TGTGCCAGCTCACCAAGGCAGCAAGAGACCCAGTACTTC.

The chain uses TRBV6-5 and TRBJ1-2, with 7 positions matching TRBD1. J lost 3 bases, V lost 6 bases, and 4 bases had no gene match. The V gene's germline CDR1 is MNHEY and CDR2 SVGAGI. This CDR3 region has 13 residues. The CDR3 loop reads CASRKGADYGYTF. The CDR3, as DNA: TGTGCCAGCAGAAAGGGGGCCGACTATGGCTACACCTTC.